This T cell receptor (beta chain) was sequenced in a study of cytomegalovirus exposure and HLA in healthy donors (dated by TCRdb to about 2017). About the study as a whole: According to a later analysis, the 110 or so validation repertoires were produced on the same platform as the approximately 690 repertoires of the first cohort. The aim of the study was to test whether cataloging public T cell receptors could identify signatures of past pathogen exposure. In addition to the first cohort of 666 subjects, a separate validation cohort of over 90 different subjects was used. To predict cytomegalovirus infection status, the study brought together high-throughput TCR immunosequencing, statistical association of individual TCRs with disease status, and machine learning. Beyond this particular receptor, the publication reports: A later analysis lacked HLA typing for the validation cohort, so it scored co-occurrence in that cohort across all 120 or so repertoires. The authors suggested that the approach could potentially be extended to other disease states and immunological phenotypes. Cytomegalovirus status was reported to be diagnosed by the classifier with high specificity and sensitivity in both the original and validation cohorts. Across donors, most TCR sequences were observed very rarely, whereas some public TCRs were present in many individuals. In vitro tests confirmed that a few of the cytomegalovirus-associated TCR beta chains recognize cytomegalovirus antigens. A later analysis found that TCRs clustered in the first cohort also tended to co-occur in the roughly 120 validation repertoires, with approximately 95% of cluster scores above 0. The study gave a list of under 200 TCR beta chains associated with cytomegalovirus.

Library method: the immunoSEQ multiplex PCR assay. In the source study's methods: A statistical classification framework was built for diagnosing cytomegalovirus status from the catalog of TCR beta chain sequences. TCRdb mirrors the immuneACCESS table, restricted to in-frame sequences. Some clones are absent from its copies; in checked studies, under half trace to an unresolved V gene, and the reason for the others is unknown. V and J calls and clone size are given by that table; D and trimming were obtained from the DNA. Counted in this sample were 300,000 to 450,000 clones; 86% of them appeared once. The top ten hold under 0.9% of the sample. In the case of this clone: Its recognized antigen is unknown. No per-base quality is available; no much larger clone lies one base away.

The donors were included in the validation cohort of over a hundred subjects, a group kept apart from the roughly 610-subject first cohort. The clonotype comes from a woman between 18 and 30 years old in good health and CMV-seronegative. The sequenced sample consisted of PBMCs.

The nucleotide sequence is given as TGTGCCAGCAGTTTAGCGGACAGGGGTGACACCGGGGAGCTGTTTTTT. This encodes CASSLADRGDTGELFF. Recombination joined TRBV28 with TRBJ2-2, with 9 bases in between that match TRBD1. CDR1 and CDR2 were assigned from the germline V gene as MDHEN and SYDVKM. Reading from cysteine to phenylalanine, the CDR3 counts 16 amino acids. Left in the record is the CDR3 DNA by itself, 48 bases read in frame from the first base. Relative to germline, V is missing 2 bases and J is missing 3 bases, with 4 bases of the junction outside any gene match.